This T cell receptor (beta chain) was documented in a study of metastatic and nonmetastatic thyroid tumors. Each patient went into thyroid surgery without having received any treatment. The CDR3 loop spans 16 amino acids. Germline V gene lookup returns CDR1 MNHNS and CDR2 SASEGT. V was trimmed by 5 bases and J by 4 bases, leaving 15 bases between them. This clone has ten or more counts. TCRdb reanalyzed the PCR reads with MiXCR. Of 75,000 to 100,000 clones in the sample, 10% to 15% were seen once. Sequenced: blood. This sequence joins TRBV6-1 and TRBJ2-6, with D possibly TRBD1 on 6 matching bases. This receptor was obtained from a female donor with papillary thyroid cancer or a benign thyroid nodule (not recorded which). Some clones in this sample may be carry-over from other donors' samples. CDR3 sequence: CASSRIQGTGANVLTF. As DNA, the CDR3 is TGTGCCAGCAGTAGAATACAGGGAACAGGGGCCAACGTCCTGACTTTC.